The clone carrying this T cell receptor (beta chain) appeared a few times. What it recognizes is unknown. Treatment: roughly 11-day PBMC culture with coronavirus spike peptide pools or control peptides (ViraFEST assay). Antigen-specific T cells were expanded with peptide pools by ViraFEST, and TCRs were then sequenced. It was after 9 to 11 days of culture that CD4+ T cells were isolated by negative selection. V was trimmed by 0 bases and J by 0 bases, leaving 12 bases between them. This CDR3 has 15 residues. Per the germline V gene, CDR1 is DFQATT and CDR2 is SNEGSKA (reference sequence). CD4+ T cells that had been cultured provided DNA sequenced with the Oncomine TCR Beta short-read assay. TCRdb itself ran the PCR reads through MiXCR, one entry per CDR3 protein. The data show 5,900 or so distinct CDR3 sequences, more than 25% seen once. The data are from a study of vaccination and CD4 T cells after COVID-19.

General observations from the study: Spike mono-reactive clones accounted for 304 of the 307 vaccine-specific clones found in convalescent patients.

This clonotype was obtained from a human donor who had recovered from COVID-19. This chain joins TRBV20-1 and TRBJ2-7, with a possible D match to TRBD1 (7 bases). The sequences come from CD4+ T cells from blood, cultured in vitro, collected after SARS-CoV-2 vaccination. The CDR3 reads CSARDPGGSSYEQYF. The CDR3 DNA sequence: TGCAGTGCTAGAGATCCAGGGGGGAGCTCCTACGAGCAGTACTTC.